Detailed here is one T cell receptor beta chain. The junction differs from germline at one of its ends, possibly a read error. CDR3 length equals 18 residues. CDR1 and CDR2 from the germline V gene are MDHEN and SYDVKM. Profiling relied on immunoSEQ multiplex PCR, and the TCRdb table lists in-frame clones only, not all of them. Altogether 95,000 to 120,000 clones are present, about 88% being singletons, with the ten largest covering 8.4%. The source of the sample is a study of blood T cell repertoires in COVID-19. The TCR comes from a woman aged 70-85 years who had recovered from COVID-19. Source material: peripheral blood. The chain carries TRBV28 and TRBJ1-6, with D uncertain. The CDR3 DNA reads TGTGCCACCAGTTTTGGCAAGTGGAGTAGCTCCTATAATTCACCCCTCCACTTT. It codes for CATSFGKWSSSYNSPLHF.